A single sample gave rise to the 8 T cell receptor beta chains below, sequenced in a study of CD8 T cells in ankylosing spondylitis. General study points: In ankylosing spondylitis blood, a motif of about eight highly homologous TCR beta variants appeared characteristic.

Their cognate antigens are unknown. One entry per CDR3 protein results from TCRdb running MiXCR on the 5' RACE reads. The sample consists of 700,000 to 1,000,000 distinct CDR3 sequences, approximately 12% of them appearing once. Sequencing was done on a sample of blood, either unsorted or a sorted T cell fraction (not recorded which). These receptors originate from a male donor with ankylosing spondylitis.

This clonotype came up once. The chain carries TRBV15 and TRBJ2-1, with TRBD1 matching 9 bases. This CDR3 region has 15 residues. Germline V CDR1 and CDR2: LNHNV, YYDKDF (reference sequence). Losses at the gene ends were 1 base for V and 9 bases for J; bases not matched to a gene: 7. The CDR3 DNA sequence: TGTGCCACCAGCAGAGTTGTTACAGGGGGCATTGAGCAGTTCTTC. Translation gives CATSRVVTGGIEQFF.

This clonotype was seen at least ten times. V and J are TRBV28 and TRBJ2-1; D possibly corresponds to TRBD2 (6 bases). Germline lookup yields CDR1 MDHEN and CDR2 SYDVKM. V lost 10 bases and J 8 bases, leaving 12 bases between the germline ends. CDR3 length: 11 residues. The CDR3 DNA follows: TGTGCCACCTCGCGGGGCTATGAGCAGTTCTTC. This translates into CATSRGYEQFF.

This clonotype has more than one count but fewer than ten. This rearrangement joins TRBV11-1 to TRBJ2-1, with 14 bases identical to TRBD2. Germline V gives CDR1 SGHAT, CDR2 FQDESV (reference sequence). This CDR3 has 15 amino acids. J lost 8 bases, V lost 5 bases, and 5 bases had no gene match. CDR3 protein: CASSRGTSGSYEQFF. The CDR3 nucleotides are TGTGCCAGCAGCAGAGGGACTAGCGGGAGTTATGAGCAGTTCTTC.

The chain carries TRBV6-1 and TRBJ2-5; 9 bases agree with TRBD2. Trimming at V came to 6 bases and at J to 5 bases, leaving 7 bases not matched to a gene. This CDR3 is 14 amino acids long. Germline values: CDR1 MNHNS, CDR2 SASEGT. Written as DNA, the CDR3 is TGTGCCAGCAGACAACTTAGCGGGAGTGAGACCCAGTACTTC. Its protein product is CASRQLSGSETQYF.

Concerning this clonotype itself: The CDR3 does not close with the conserved phenylalanine or tryptophan, likely indicating a read error. This chain links TRBV6-1 with TRBJ2-1; D may match TRBD1 or TRBD2 (6 bases each). CDR3 length: 14 residues. The V end lost 11 bases, the J end lost 5 bases, and 19 bases lay between the germline ends. From germline, CDR1 is MNHNS and CDR2 SASEGT. CDR3 protein: CAGGGQGLDNEQFL. DNA for the CDR3: TGTGCCGGAGGGGGGCAGGGGCTTGACAATGAGCAGTTCCTC.

This clonotype was counted ten times or more. The chain employs TRBV20-1 and TRBJ1-5; weak D call: TRBD1 (5 bases). The V end was cut by 5 bases, the J end by 5 bases, with 13 bases between. There are 13 residues in the CDR3. Looked up from germline, CDR1 is DFQATT and CDR2 is SNEGSKA (reference sequence). CDR3 region: CSAVQVDDQPQHF. The CDR3 nucleotides read TGCAGTGCTGTACAGGTCGACGATCAGCCCCAGCATTTT.

The chain uses TRBV5-1 and TRBJ1-4; D uncertain. Trimming removed 3 bases from V and 8 bases from J, with 17 bases in between. The CDR3 extends over 15 amino acids. Germline assignment: CDR1 SGHRS and CDR2 YFSETQ. CDR3 protein: CASSWAGHINEKLFF. Written as DNA, the CDR3 is TGCGCCAGCAGCTGGGCCGGGCATATAAACGAAAAACTGTTTTTT.

This clonotype occurred many times. The chain carries TRBV29-1 and TRBJ2-1; TRBD1 agrees at 11 bases. V shed 3 bases, J shed 8 bases, and the junction held 3 bases outside the gene matches. The CDR3 contains 13 residues. The V gene's germline CDR1 is SQVTM and CDR2 ANQGSEA. DNA for the CDR3: TGCAGCGTTGAGAGGACAGGGGGCCATGAGCAGTTCTTC. Residues: CSVERTGGHEQFF.